These T cell receptor beta chains were read from a single sample in a study of T cell repertoires in cytomegalovirus infection. TCRdb reanalysed the reads using MiXCR and keeps one entry per CDR3 protein. The data hold 200,000 to 300,000 distinct CDR3 sequences, with roughly 6.5% observed a single time. The sample comprised PBMCs. The receptor source for this set is a human donor in good health (CMV status not recorded). Some clones in this sample may be carry-over from other donors' samples. Each CDR3 is given with its conserved first and last residue. D genes are given only for firm matches. Where a row states a size, it is once, few, many or the class of an expanded clone; other rows omit it.

CDR3	DNA	J	D	size	V	length
CASRPGQAAPQPQHF	TGTGCCAGCAGACCAGGTCAGGCGGCCCCTCAGCCCCAGCATTTT	TRBJ1-5	NA	NA	TRBV6-5	15
CSARQGSVFEAFF	TGCAGTGCGAGACAGGGCTCAGTATTTGAAGCTTTCTTT	TRBJ1-1	TRBD1	many	TRBV20-1	13
CAISESSDTQYF	TGTGCCATCAGTGAGTCGTCAGATACGCAGTATTTT	TRBJ2-3	NA	NA	TRBV10-3	12
CAWSYKEAFF	TGTGCCTGGAGCTACAAGGAAGCTTTCTTT	TRBJ1-1	NA	NA	TRBV30	10
CASRDRGEETLHF	TGTGCCAGCAGGGACAGGGGGGAAGAGACCCTCCACTTT	TRBJ1-6	TRBD1	many	TRBV7-9	13
CASSPRASGANVLTF	TGTGCCAGCAGCCCCCGGGCCTCTGGGGCCAACGTCCTGACTTTC	TRBJ2-6	NA	many	TRBV7-7	15
CASSEALGGQQYF	TGTGCCAGCAGTGAAGCGCTGGGGGGACAACAGTACTTC	TRBJ2-7	NA	many	TRBV2	13
CASSFFGSSYNEQFF	TGTGCCAGCAGTTTTTTTGGGAGCTCCTACAATGAGCAGTTCTTC	TRBJ2-1	NA	many	TRBV12-3/TRBV12-4	15
CASSLENEQFF	TGTGCCAGCAGCTTGGAGAATGAGCAGTTCTTC	TRBJ2-1	NA	many	TRBV5-6	11
CASSDGQGGNYGYTF	TGCGCCAGCAGCGACGGACAGGGTGGTAACTATGGCTACACCTTC	TRBJ1-2	TRBD1	many	TRBV5-1	15
CASSLGRLSSYNEQFF	TGTGCCAGCAGTCTGGGGCGCTTGAGCTCCTACAATGAGCAGTTCTTC	TRBJ2-1	NA	NA	TRBV7-8	16
CSVEGVVGKSRYEQYF	TGCAGCGTTGAAGGGGTAGTCGGGAAGAGTCGCTACGAGCAGTACTTC	TRBJ2-7	NA	many	TRBV29-1	16
CASSLAGNEGEQYF	TGTGCCAGCAGCTTGGCGGGGAATGAAGGAGAGCAGTACTTC	TRBJ2-7	NA	many	TRBV7-2	14
CSVSLAGTGRDTQYF	TGCAGCGTTTCATTAGCGGGGACCGGGAGAGATACGCAGTATTTT	TRBJ2-3	TRBD2	NA	TRBV29-1	15
CASSPSSGRTVYNEQFF	TGTGCCAGCAGCCCATCGTCGGGGAGGACTGTTTACAATGAGCAGTTCTTC	TRBJ2-1	NA	many	TRBV7-2	17
CSARPGNSNQPQHF	TGCAGTGCTAGGCCGGGAAATAGCAATCAGCCCCAGCATTTT	TRBJ1-5	NA	many	TRBV20-1	14
CASSFNSNQPQHF	TGTGCCAGCAGCTTTAATAGCAATCAGCCCCAGCATTTT	TRBJ1-5	NA	many	TRBV7-2	13
CSVGGGTEAFF	TGCAGCGTTGGAGGGGGCACTGAAGCTTTCTTT	TRBJ1-1	NA	many	TRBV29-1	11
CASSLEMGLNEQFF	TGCGCCAGCAGCTTGGAGATGGGATTGAATGAGCAGTTCTTC	TRBJ2-1	NA	many	TRBV5-1	14
CASSLGGPLNTEAFF	TGTGCCAGCAGCTTAGGAGGTCCGCTAAACACTGAAGCTTTCTTT	TRBJ1-1	NA	many	TRBV7-9	15
CSARSFDRGNYNEQFF	TGCAGTGCTAGAAGTTTCGACAGGGGTAACTACAATGAGCAGTTCTTC	TRBJ2-1	TRBD1	many	TRBV20-1	16
CSAGQIRTEAFF	TGCAGTGCTGGACAGATTAGGACTGAAGCTTTCTTT	TRBJ1-1	NA	many	TRBV20-1	12
CASGVGGRTAAKYF	TGTGCCAGCGGCGTCGGGGGTAGAACAGCGGCTAAGTACTTC	TRBJ2-7	NA	many	TRBV2	14
CASGSTSGGGGEFF	TGTGCCAGCGGTTCGACTAGCGGGGGAGGAGGCGAGTTCTTC	TRBJ2-1	TRBD2	many	TRBV18	14
CASSGQNTEAFF	TGTGCCAGCAGTGGACAGAACACTGAAGCTTTCTTT	TRBJ1-1	NA	many	TRBV28	12
CVSSTDRVKGEQYF	TGTGTCAGCAGCACGGACAGGGTAAAAGGCGAGCAGTACTTC	TRBJ2-7	TRBD1	many	TRBV7-8	14
CASSGRTAVNTEAFF	TGTGCCAGCAGCGGACGAACAGCAGTGAACACTGAAGCTTTCTTT	TRBJ1-1	NA	many	TRBV7-6	15
CASSAPLGGGHTDTQYF	TGTGCCAGCAGCGCCCCCTTGGGCGGGGGCCACACAGATACGCAGTATTTT	TRBJ2-3	NA	many	TRBV2	17
CASSDPTSTDTQYF	TGTGCCAGCAGTGACCCCACTAGCACAGATACGCAGTATTTT	TRBJ2-3	NA	NA	TRBV25-1	14
CASSPVPGGIDEQFF	TGTGCCAGCAGCCCGGTCCCGGGAGGGATCGATGAGCAGTTCTTC	TRBJ2-1	TRBD2	many	TRBV11-3	15
CASSHFAGTGAYEQYF	TGTGCCAGCAGCCATTTTGCCGGGACAGGGGCCTACGAGCAGTACTTC	TRBJ2-7	TRBD1	many	TRBV3-1	16
CASSAGTGRNQPQHF	TGTGCCAGCAGCGCGGGGACAGGGAGGAATCAGCCCCAGCATTTT	TRBJ1-5	TRBD1	few	TRBV2	15
CASRRHSGSTDTQYF	TGTGCCAGCAGGCGACATAGCGGGAGCACAGATACGCAGTATTTT	TRBJ2-3	TRBD2	many	TRBV7-2	15
CASSLQEYQETQYF	TGTGCCAGCAGTCTACAGGAATACCAAGAGACCCAGTACTTC	TRBJ2-5	NA	many	TRBV12-3/TRBV12-4	14
CASSQGLGAYEQYF	TGCGCCAGCAGCCAAGGACTGGGTGCCTACGAGCAGTACTTC	TRBJ2-7	NA	NA	TRBV4-3	14
CSAPRQGYNEQFF	TGCAGTGCCCCGAGACAGGGCTACAATGAGCAGTTCTTC	TRBJ2-1	TRBD1	NA	TRBV20-1	13
CASSPGPTAPQHF	TGTGCCAGCAGCCCGGGTCCAACGGCGCCCCAGCATTTT	TRBJ1-5	NA	NA	TRBV14	13
CASSFRSLGGRRSYNEQFF	TGTGCCAGCAGCTTCAGATCTCTGGGGGGCCGACGCTCCTACAATGAGCAGTTCTTC	TRBJ2-1	NA	many	TRBV7-9	19
CASSFGRQQPLHF	TGTGCCAGCAGTTTTGGCAGGCAACAACCCCTCCACTTT	TRBJ1-6	NA	many	TRBV28	13
CASSQWENIQYF	TGTGCCAGCAGCCAATGGGAAAACATTCAGTACTTC	TRBJ2-4	NA	NA	TRBV14	12
CASSDLRDLGLQETQYF	TGTGCCAGCAGTGACTTGCGAGATTTAGGGCTCCAAGAGACCCAGTACTTC	TRBJ2-5	NA	many	TRBV2	17
CASTLAGGTDTQYF	TGTGCCAGCACGCTTGCGGGAGGCACAGATACGCAGTATTTT	TRBJ2-3	TRBD2	many	TRBV7-9	14
CSARELSGYEQYF	TGCAGTGCTAGAGAACTATCAGGGTACGAGCAGTACTTC	TRBJ2-7	NA	many	TRBV20-1	13
CARGGQGDTQYF	TGTGCCAGGGGGGGGCAGGGAGATACGCAGTATTTT	TRBJ2-3	NA	many	TRBV7-2	12
CASSYSYIATNEKLFF	TGTGCCAGCAGTTACTCCTACATTGCAACTAATGAAAAACTGTTTTTT	TRBJ1-4	NA	NA	TRBV6-5	16
CASSPRSGTGVFEQYF	TGTGCCAGCAGCCCCAGATCCGGGACAGGGGTGTTCGAGCAGTACTTC	TRBJ2-7	TRBD1	many	TRBV7-9	16
CASSPGGGLSYEQYF	TGTGCCAGCAGTCCTGGGGGAGGGTTATCCTACGAGCAGTACTTC	TRBJ2-7	TRBD2	many	TRBV6-1	15